This TCR beta chain was sequenced in a study of cytotoxic CD8 clonotypes in ibrutinib-treated CLL. The overall study: By median roughly 74 months, about 12 had progressed and around 14 stayed remitted; responses had been 2 complete and around 24 partial.

Using immunoSEQ multiplex PCR, the repertoire was profiled, and TCRdb retains in-frame clones only, with some absent. This sample has 50,000 to 70,000 clones, with roughly 50% found just once. Frozen PBMC stocks contributed roughly 2 micrograms of genomic DNA to the TCR beta libraries. The germline gives CDR1 SNHLY, CDR2 FYNNEI. There are 15 residues in the CDR3. V was trimmed by 4 bases and J by 5 bases, leaving 12 bases between them. Whole-study findings and limits: Clonality, elevated at ibrutinib response, dropped back toward baseline at progression.

As concerns this clone: Antigen specificity is unknown.

The chain is built from TRBV2 and TRBJ1-6, with D perhaps matching TRBD1 (6 bases). The origin of this receptor is a human donor with chronic lymphocytic leukemia. Specimen: PBMCs, collected at disease progression, from a patient treated with ibrutinib. The CDR3 is CASSADRLDNSPLHF. The CDR3 DNA is TGTGCCAGCAGTGCCGACAGGCTCGATAATTCACCCCTCCACTTT.